This T cell receptor (beta chain) came from a study of PD-1 blockade in classical Hodgkin lymphoma. Study details: Patients were infused with nivolumab 3 mg/kg every 2 weeks.

The CDR3 has 15 residues. Between the trimmed V and J ends, which lost 1 base and 4 bases, there was a span of 11 bases. The germline CDR1 and CDR2 sequences are LNHDA and SQIVND (reference sequence). Time point here: cycle 4 day 1 (C4D1), after five to seven weeks of nivolumab. Autologous stem cell transplantation was followed by relapse in every patient, and brentuximab vedotin exposure varied. Thawed PBMCs underwent magnetic negative selection to obtain purified CD8+ T cells. Some clones are missing from TCRdb's copy, which holds only in-frame ones; the method was immunoSEQ multiplex PCR. The sample includes approximately 14,000 clones, under 90% of them seen just once.

The sample was CD8+ T cells from blood, taken before the fourth cycle of nivolumab. The chain joins TRBV19 to TRBJ2-1; D call uncertain. This clonotype was obtained from a human donor with classical Hodgkin lymphoma. This chain's CDR3 is CASSIGSELYNEQFF. CDR3 DNA: TGTGCCAGTAGTATAGGCAGCGAGCTATACAATGAGCAGTTCTTC.